This section outlines one TCR beta chain sequence together with its context. Per germline, CDR1 MNHEY and CDR2 SVGAGI. The CDR3 is 15 amino acids. V lost 0 bases to trimming and J lost 0 bases, with 6 bases between them. Each CDR3 protein is one row after TCRdb ran MiXCR on the RT-PCR reads. The table lists about a million distinct CDR3 sequences, over 15% of them singletons. The data originate from a study of patients and donors after allogeneic stem cell transplantation. Input material: blood, either unsorted or a sorted T cell fraction (not recorded which). The J gene is TRBJ1-5, the V gene TRBV6-5, with unresolved D. The sequence was collected from a human donor who was either an allogeneic HSCT recipient or a stem cell or donor lymphocyte infusion donor (not recorded which). It is not recorded whose cells these are; they may come from a transplant donor. The CDR3 sequence: CASSYSASSNQPQHF. The CDR3 coding sequence is TGTGCCAGCAGTTACTCGGCAAGTAGCAATCAGCCCCAGCATTTT.